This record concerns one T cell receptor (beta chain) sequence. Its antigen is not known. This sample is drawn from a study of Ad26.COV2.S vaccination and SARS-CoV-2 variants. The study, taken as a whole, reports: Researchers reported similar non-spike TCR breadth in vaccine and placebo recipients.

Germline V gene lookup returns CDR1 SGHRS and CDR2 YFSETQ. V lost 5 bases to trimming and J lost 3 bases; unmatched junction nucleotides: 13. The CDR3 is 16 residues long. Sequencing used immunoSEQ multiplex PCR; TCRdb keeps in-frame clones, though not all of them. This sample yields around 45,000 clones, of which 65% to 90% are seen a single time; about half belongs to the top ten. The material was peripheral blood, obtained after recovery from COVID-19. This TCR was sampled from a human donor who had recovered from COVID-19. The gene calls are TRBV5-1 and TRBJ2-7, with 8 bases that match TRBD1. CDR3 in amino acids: CASSQGDRGSHYEQYF. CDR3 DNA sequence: TGCGCCAGCAGTCAAGGCGACAGGGGAAGCCACTACGAGCAGTACTTC.